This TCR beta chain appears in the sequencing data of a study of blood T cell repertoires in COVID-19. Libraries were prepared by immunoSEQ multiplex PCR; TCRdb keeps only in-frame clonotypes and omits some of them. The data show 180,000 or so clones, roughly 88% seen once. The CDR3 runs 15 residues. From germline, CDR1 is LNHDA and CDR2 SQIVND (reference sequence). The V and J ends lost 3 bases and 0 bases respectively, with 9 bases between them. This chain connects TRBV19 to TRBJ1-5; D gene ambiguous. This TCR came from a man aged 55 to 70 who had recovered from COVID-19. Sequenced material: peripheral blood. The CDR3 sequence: CASSILPDSNQPQHF. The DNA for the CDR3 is TGTGCCAGTAGTATCCTGCCAGATAGCAATCAGCCCCAGCATTTT.